This passage covers 12 T cell receptor beta chains from one sample sequenced in a study of CD8 T cells in Susac syndrome. The RNA, about 0.45 to 1 ug, was put through reverse transcription using random hexamers. MiXCR, run by TCRdb on the immunoSEQ multiplex PCR reads, gives a single entry per CDR3 protein. The sample lists roughly 180,000 distinct CDR3 sequences; roughly 95% were seen once. Sequencing input: CD4+ T cells from PBMCs. The receptors come from a human donor in good health.

This sequence joins TRBV5-1 and TRBJ1-1; D uncertain. This CDR3 region has 11 residues. V was shortened by 4 bases and J by 1 base, with 2 bases between the two germline ends. Germline CDR1 and CDR2: SGHRS and YFSETQ. For the CDR3, the DNA is TGCGCCAGCAGCGGGAACACTGAAGCTTTCTTT. It translates to CASSGNTEAFF.

The V gene is TRBV29-1, the J gene TRBJ2-5; D is perhaps TRBD1 (6 bases). Germline CDR1 reads SQVTM; CDR2 reads ANQGSEA. Between the trimmed V and J ends, which lost 7 bases and 1 base, there was a span of 13 bases. CDR3 size: 13 residues. CDR3 in DNA: TGCAGCGCCTCGGTGGGGGCCCAAGAGACCCAGTACTTC. It yields the protein CSASVGAQETQYF.

The chain employs TRBV30 and TRBJ2-6; D gene uncertain. The CDR3 covers 15 residues. Per germline, CDR1 GTSNPN and CDR2 SVGIG (reference sequence). Between the trimmed V and J ends, which lost 0 bases and 2 bases, there was a span of 8 bases. The CDR3: CAWSVRVTGANVLTF. CDR3 nucleotides: TGTGCCTGGAGTGTACGGGTTACTGGGGCCAACGTCCTGACTTTC.

The V and J genes are TRBV18 and TRBJ1-2; no reliable D call. V lost 3 bases and J 5 bases, leaving 19 bases between the germline ends. The CDR3 spans 16 residues. Per germline, CDR1 KGHSH and CDR2 LQKENI. The CDR3 DNA follows: TGTGCCAGCTCACCTGGGCCCCCCACATCCCCTTATGGCTACACCTTC. Translating it yields CASSPGPPTSPYGYTF.

This chain uses TRBV24-1 with TRBJ1-5, with TRBD1 matching 10 bases. Germline CDR1 is KGHDR and CDR2 is SFDVKD. CDR3 size: 15 residues. The V and J ends lost 5 bases and 4 bases, in that order; junction bases with no gene match: 4. CDR3 in DNA: TGTGCCACCAGTGCGGGACAGGGGACGAATCAGCCCCAGCATTTT. Its protein product is CATSAGQGTNQPQHF.

The chain employs TRBV30 and TRBJ2-5; the match to TRBD2 covers 8 bases. The CDR3 has 16 residues. Germline V gives CDR1 GTSNPN, CDR2 SVGIG (reference sequence). V lost 4 bases to trimming and J lost 4 bases; unmatched junction nucleotides: 14. The CDR3 DNA is TGTGCCTGGAATCCCGGGAGGGCCAATTCTCCAGAGACCCAGTACTTC. Translation: CAWNPGRANSPETQYF. The entire variable domain, with the rest obtained from reference TRBV30 and TRBJ2-5, is as follows: SQTIHQWPATLVQPVGSPLSLECTVEGTSNPNLYWYRQAAGRGLQLLFYSVGIGQISSEVPQNLSASRPQDRQFILSSKKLLLSDSGFYLCAWNPGRANSPETQYFGPGTRLLVL.

The chain has TRBV29-1 and TRBJ2-2; 8 positions agree with TRBD2. Unmatched junction bases numbered 4, after V lost 2 bases and J lost 5 bases. This CDR3 contains 14 residues. Germline loops: CDR1 SQVTM, CDR2 ANQGSEA. As DNA, the CDR3 is TGCAGCGTTGAATTGGGACTAGGGACCGGGGAGCTGTTTTTT. Protein product: CSVELGLGTGELFF.

V is TRBV29-1 and J is TRBJ2-2, with a possible D match to TRBD1 (6 bases). Trimming cost V 7 bases and J 4 bases, with 10 bases left between them. This CDR3 spans 12 amino acids. The germline V gene has CDR1 SQVTM and CDR2 ANQGSEA. DNA of the CDR3: TGCAGCGGAAGAGGGGGCACCGGGGAGCTGTTTTTT. Residues: CSGRGGTGELFF.

This clonotype has just a few counts. V gene TRBV20-1 combines with J gene TRBJ2-7, with D possibly matching TRBD2 (6 bases). CDR1 DFQATT and CDR2 SNEGSKA come from the germline V gene (reference sequence). CDR3 length: 11 amino acids. With 7 bases removed from V and 2 bases from J, the gap between germline ends came to 9 bases. The CDR3 sequence is CSVGTAYEQYF. In DNA, the CDR3 is TGCAGTGTCGGGACTGCCTACGAGCAGTACTTC.

The chain has TRBV18 and TRBJ1-1; no firm D call. Germline lookup yields CDR1 KGHSH and CDR2 LQKENI. The CDR3 contains 12 residues. V shed 3 bases and J shed 4 bases, with 6 bases lying between them. This CDR3 reads CASSPTATEAFF. In DNA form, the CDR3 reads TGTGCCAGCTCACCCACAGCCACTGAAGCTTTCTTT.

V usage is TRBV2 and J usage is TRBJ1-1, with no clear D. CDR3 length equals 12 residues. Between the trimmed V and J ends, which lost 6 bases and 6 bases, there was a span of 11 bases. Germline assignment: CDR1 SNHLY and CDR2 FYNNEI. Written as DNA, the CDR3 is TGTGCCAGCAGAGGGTGGTCCCCTGAAGCTTTCTTT. Its translation is CASRGWSPEAFF.

V is TRBV30 and J is TRBJ2-7; D is unresolved. Deletions cut 3 bases from V and 3 bases from J, with 6 bases between. The CDR3 covers 11 residues. Germline CDR1 reads GTSNPN; CDR2 reads SVGIG (reference sequence). The CDR3: CAWRGVYEQYF. As DNA, the CDR3 is TGTGCCTGGAGAGGAGTCTACGAGCAGTACTTC.